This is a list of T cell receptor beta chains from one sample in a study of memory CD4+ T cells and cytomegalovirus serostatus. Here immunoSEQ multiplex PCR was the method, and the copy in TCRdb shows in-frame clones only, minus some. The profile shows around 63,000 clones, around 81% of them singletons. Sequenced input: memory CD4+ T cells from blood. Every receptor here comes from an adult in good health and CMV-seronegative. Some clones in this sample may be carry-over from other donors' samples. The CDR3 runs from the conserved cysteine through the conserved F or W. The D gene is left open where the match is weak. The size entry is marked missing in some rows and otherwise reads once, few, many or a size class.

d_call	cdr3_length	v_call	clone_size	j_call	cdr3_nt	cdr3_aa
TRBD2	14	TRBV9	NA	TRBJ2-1	TGTGCCAGCAGCATAACGGGACTAGCGGTTGAGCAGTTCTTC	CASSITGLAVEQFF
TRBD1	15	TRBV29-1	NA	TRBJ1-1	TGCAGCGTTGAGCCGGGTTCCAACCGGGACAGAAAAGCTTTCTTT	CSVEPGSNRDRKAFF
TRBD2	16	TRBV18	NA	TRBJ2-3	TGTGCCAGCTCACCTAGAGCGGGAGGCCCCACAGATACGCAGTATTTT	CASSPRAGGPTDTQYF
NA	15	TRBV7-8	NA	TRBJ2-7	TGTGCCAGCAGCCTCAAACCCAGGGGTCCGTACGAGCAGTACTTC	CASSLKPRGPYEQYF
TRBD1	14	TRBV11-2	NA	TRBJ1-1	TGTGCCAGCAGCTCCGCCCGGACAGGGATTGAAGCTTTCTTT	CASSSARTGIEAFF
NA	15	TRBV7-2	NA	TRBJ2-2	TGTGCCAGCAGCCGACAGTTGGGTCGAACCGGGGAGCTGTTTTTT	CASSRQLGRTGELFF
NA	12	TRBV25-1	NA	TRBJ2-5	TGTGCCAGCAGGGGGCGGAAAGAGACCCAGTACTTC	CASRGRKETQYF
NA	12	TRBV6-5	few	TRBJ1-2	TGTGCCAGCAGTTCAATAGGAGGTGGCTACACCTTC	CASSSIGGGYTF
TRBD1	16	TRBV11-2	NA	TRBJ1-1	TGTGCCAGCAGCTTAGGACGATCCAGGGGGGTCACTGAAGCTTTCTTT	CASSLGRSRGVTEAFF
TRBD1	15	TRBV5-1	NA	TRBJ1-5	TGCGCCAGCAGCCGGACGACAGGGGTAAATCAGCCCCAGCATTTT	CASSRTTGVNQPQHF
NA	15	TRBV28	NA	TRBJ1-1	TGTGCCAGCAGTCCTCTATACTTGTGGAACACTGAAGCTTTCTTT	CASSPLYLWNTEAFF
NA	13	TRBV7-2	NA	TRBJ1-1	TGTGCCAGCAGCCCAGGGGTGGACACTGAAGCTTTCTTT	CASSPGVDTEAFF
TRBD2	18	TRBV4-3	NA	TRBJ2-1	TGCGCCAGCAGCCAAGATTCTTGGGGGGGGAGCTCCTACAATGAGCAGTTCTTC	CASSQDSWGGSSYNEQFF
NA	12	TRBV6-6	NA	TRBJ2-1	TGTGCCAGCAGTTACGACGACTTGAGGCAGTTCTTC	CASSYDDLRQFF
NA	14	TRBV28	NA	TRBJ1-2	TGTGCCAGCAACATTGGTGTGGGGGGTCATGGCTACACCTTC	CASNIGVGGHGYTF
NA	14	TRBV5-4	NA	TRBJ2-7	TGTGCCAGCAGCTTGGATAGGGGGGTTTACGAGCAGTACTTC	CASSLDRGVYEQYF
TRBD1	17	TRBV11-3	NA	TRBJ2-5	TGTGCCAGCAGCTCAGGGGTCCGGGACAGGGGTAAAGAGACCCAGTACTTC	CASSSGVRDRGKETQYF
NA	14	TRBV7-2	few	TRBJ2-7	TGTGCCAGCAGCTTAGGGCCCTTCGGCTACGAGCAGTACTTC	CASSLGPFGYEQYF
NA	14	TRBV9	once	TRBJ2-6	TGTGCCAGCGGTAGGGACTCTGGGGCCAACGTCCTGACTTTC	CASGRDSGANVLTF
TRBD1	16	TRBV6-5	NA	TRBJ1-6	TGTGCCAGCAGTTCAACAGGGGGCTTTAATAATTCACCCCTCCACTTT	CASSSTGGFNNSPLHF
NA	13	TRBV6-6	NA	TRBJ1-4	TGTGCCAGCAGCCGCCTACTCAGTGAAAAACTGTTTTTT	CASSRLLSEKLFF
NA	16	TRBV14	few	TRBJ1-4	TGTGCCAGCAGCCGGCGGTGGAGCGGGGGTAATGAAAAACTGTTTTTT	CASSRRWSGGNEKLFF
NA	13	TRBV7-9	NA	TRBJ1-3	TGTGCCAGCAGTCGTCCTCAAGGAAACACCATATATTTT	CASSRPQGNTIYF
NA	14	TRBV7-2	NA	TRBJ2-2	TGTGCCAGCAGCCCGAGTGGGACTTCCGGGGAGCTGTTTTTT	CASSPSGTSGELFF
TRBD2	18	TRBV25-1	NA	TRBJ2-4	TGTGCCAGCAGTTCGACTAGCGGGAGTTCGAGGTCCAAAAACATTCAGTACTTC	CASSSTSGSSRSKNIQYF
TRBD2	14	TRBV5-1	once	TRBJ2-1	TGCGCCAGCAGCGCCCTAGCGGGGGCAGATGAGCAGTTCTTC	CASSALAGADEQFF
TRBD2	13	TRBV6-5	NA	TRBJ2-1	TGTGCCAGCCGCTCGGGACTAGAAAATGAGCAGTTCTTC	CASRSGLENEQFF
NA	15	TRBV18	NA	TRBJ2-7	TGTGCCAGCTCACCACCCCAACAGGGATCCTACGAGCAGTACTTC	CASSPPQQGSYEQYF
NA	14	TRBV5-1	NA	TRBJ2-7	TGCGCCAGCAGCACCGGTTATGGTTACTACGAGCAGTACTTC	CASSTGYGYYEQYF
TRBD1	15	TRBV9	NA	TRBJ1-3	TGTGCCAGCAGCGGGACAGGGAACTCTGGAAACACCATATATTTT	CASSGTGNSGNTIYF
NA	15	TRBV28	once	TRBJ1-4	TGTGCCAGCACGGAACCCAAGGGAACTAATGAAAAACTGTTTTTT	CASTEPKGTNEKLFF
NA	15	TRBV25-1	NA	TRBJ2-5	TGTGCCAGCAGTGAAGTCCCGGGGATCTCAGAGACCCAGTACTTC	CASSEVPGISETQYF
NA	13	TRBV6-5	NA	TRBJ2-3	TGTGCCAGCAGCGCGCCAAGCACAGATACGCAGTATTTT	CASSAPSTDTQYF
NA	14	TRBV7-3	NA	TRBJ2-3	TGTGCCAGCAGCCCATCAACAGGGACAGATACGCAGTATTTT	CASSPSTGTDTQYF
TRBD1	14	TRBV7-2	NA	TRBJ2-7	TGTGCCAGCAGCCTCGGACAGGCCCCCTACGAGCAGTACTTC	CASSLGQAPYEQYF
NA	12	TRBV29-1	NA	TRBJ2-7	TGCAGCACACGGGGTAACTCGGGCGAGCAGTACTTC	CSTRGNSGEQYF
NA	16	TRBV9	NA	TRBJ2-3	TGTGCCAGCAGCGTAGAAAGGGCTGGGGGTGGAGATACGCAGTATTTT	CASSVERAGGGDTQYF
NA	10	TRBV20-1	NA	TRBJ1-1	TGCAGTGCTAGTCGGGAGGAAGCTTTCTTT	CSASREEAFF
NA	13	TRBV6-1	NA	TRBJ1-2	TGTGCCAGCAGAGAACCAGGGGAGGATGGCTACACCTTC	CASREPGEDGYTF
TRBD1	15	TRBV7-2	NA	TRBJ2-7	TGTGCCAGCTCCCCGGCGCAGGGGGCGCTTAACGAGCAGTACTTC	CASSPAQGALNEQYF
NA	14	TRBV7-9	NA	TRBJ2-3	TGTGCCAGCACCCCGGGACACTCCACAGATACGCAGTATTTT	CASTPGHSTDTQYF
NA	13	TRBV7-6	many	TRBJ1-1	TGTGCCAGCAGCCGCGAGATTCAGGGTGAAGCTTTCTTT	CASSREIQGEAFF
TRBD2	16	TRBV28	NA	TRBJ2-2	TGTGCCAGCAGCTCCCCAGGCCGGGAGGCCACCGGGGAGCTGTTTTTT	CASSSPGREATGELFF
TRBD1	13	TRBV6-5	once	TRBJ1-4	TGTGCCAGCAGTCGACAGGGAGATGAAAAACTGTTTTTT	CASSRQGDEKLFF
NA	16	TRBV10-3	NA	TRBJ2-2	TGTGCCATCAGTGCTCTCGGCGGTACGAACACCGGGGAGCTGTTTTTT	CAISALGGTNTGELFF